The next 25 T cell receptor beta chains were all read from a single sample in a study of radiation and T cells in renal cell carcinoma. Assay: immunoSEQ multiplex PCR; the TCRdb copy retains only in-frame clones and omits some. In the table there are about 65,000 clones, around 78% of which are singletons. Time point in this sample: blood 2 weeks post-SBRT. Treatment described: 15 Gy SBRT to primary tumor, nephrectomy 4 weeks later. Here the sequenced sample was blood, taken from a patient whose treatment included radiotherapy and nephrectomy. The receptors derive from a man in his sixties with renal cell carcinoma.

Notes on this clone: A read error may produce the germline difference seen at one junction end. The chain couples TRBV10-1 to TRBJ1-2, with 8 bases fitting TRBD1. The CDR3 length is 13 residues. Germline-derived CDR1 and CDR2 are WNHNN and SYGVQD (reference sequence). DNA for the CDR3: TGTGCCACCAAGACAGGGGAGGACTATGGCTACACCTTC. Translating it yields CATKTGEDYGYTF.

The J gene is TRBJ2-3, the V gene TRBV10-1; weak D call: TRBD2 (5 bases). The CDR3 is 15 amino acids. Germline assignment: CDR1 WNHNN and CDR2 SYGVQD (reference sequence). The V gene lost 3 bases and the J gene lost 0 bases, with 10 bases spanning the gap. CDR3 DNA sequence: TGCGCCAGCAGTGAAGGGAGAACTAGCACAGATACGCAGTATTTT. As protein: CASSEGRTSTDTQYF.

The chain has TRBV28 and TRBJ1-4, with D perhaps matching TRBD1 (6 bases). V was shortened by 5 bases and J by 3 bases, with 10 bases between the two germline ends. Germline V CDR1 and CDR2: MDHEN, SYDVKM. The CDR3 is made up of 14 amino acids. CDR3 nucleotide sequence: TGTGCCAGCAGTACCGGGGGCCCTAATGAAAAACTGTTTTTT. It is translated as CASSTGGPNEKLFF.

V is TRBV5-6 and J is TRBJ2-7; D not certain. This CDR3 has 15 residues. The germline gives CDR1 SGHDT, CDR2 YYEEEE. Trimming took off 6 bases at V and 0 bases at J, with 16 bases between the two ends. The CDR3 DNA follows: TGTGCCAGCATAAGCTTGTTTGATAGCTCCTACGAGCAGTACTTC. Its translation: CASISLFDSSYEQYF.

In DNA, the CDR3 is TGCAGTGCTAGAGATCAATGGGAGCAGTACTTC. Translating it yields CSARDQWEQYF. The chain combines TRBV20-1 with TRBJ2-7, with D unclear. Germline V gene sequence: CDR1 DFQATT, CDR2 SNEGSKA (reference sequence). The V and J ends lost 0 bases and 7 bases respectively, with 7 bases between them. The CDR3 totals 11 residues.

The chain links TRBV5-1 to TRBJ1-2, with TRBD1 identical over 10 bases. Germline lookup yields CDR1 SGHRS and CDR2 YFSETQ. V gave up 4 bases and J gave up 5 bases; unmatched junction bases: 5. This CDR3 spans 14 amino acids. Written as DNA, the CDR3 is TGCGCCAGCAGCATGGGACAGGGGTGGTATGGCTACACCTTC. It yields the protein CASSMGQGWYGYTF.

This clone has a handful of counts. The chain links TRBV6-1 to TRBJ2-4, with 7 bases that match TRBD1. CDR3 length equals 17 residues. The germline CDR1 and CDR2 sequences are MNHNS and SASEGT. Trimming removed 0 bases from V and 9 bases from J; junction bases left unmatched: 14. This CDR3 reads CASSEADWDSRSAIQYF. In nucleotides, the CDR3 is TGTGCCAGCAGTGAAGCGGATTGGGACAGCCGATCGGCCATTCAGTACTTC.

J is TRBJ1-3 and V is TRBV7-6; perhaps TRBD1 as D (6 bases). CDR1 is SGHVS, CDR2 FNYEAQ, per germline. The germline V and J ends were trimmed by 0 bases and 0 bases, with 15 bases remaining between them. This CDR3 spans 18 amino acids. The CDR3 coding sequence is TGTGCCAGCAGCTTAGCCCCCCAGGGGCCCATCTCTGGAAACACCATATATTTT. Encoded protein: CASSLAPQGPISGNTIYF.

This clone was observed once. The chain recombines TRBV9 with TRBJ2-7; D is possibly TRBD1 (5 bases). There are 14 residues in the CDR3. Germline V gene lookup returns CDR1 SGDLS and CDR2 YYNGEE. Deletions cut 3 bases from V and 4 bases from J, with 14 bases between. The CDR3 here is CASSEGQEPYEQYF. CDR3 nucleotides: TGTGCCAGCAGCGAGGGGCAGGAACCATACGAGCAGTACTTC.

The chain has TRBV15 and TRBJ1-4; perhaps TRBD1 as D (5 bases). Per the germline V gene, CDR1 is LNHNV and CDR2 is YYDKDF (reference sequence). The CDR3 sequence is 15 residues long. Between the trimmed V and J ends, which lost 1 base and 5 bases, there was a span of 11 bases. CDR3 in amino acids: CATSRGAGPNEKLFF. The CDR3 DNA follows: TGTGCCACCAGCAGAGGGGCAGGGCCCAATGAAAAACTGTTTTTT.

The count of this clone is one. The genes are TRBV14 and TRBJ2-1; no definite D call. The V gene's germline CDR1 is SGHDN and CDR2 FVKESK. The CDR3 loop spans 14 amino acids. V lost 4 bases and J lost 7, with 14 bases in between. CDR3 nucleotide sequence: TGTGCCAGCAGCCGCGCCTCAACCGTGAATGAGCAGTTCTTC. Translated, it gives CASSRASTVNEQFF.

The chain carries TRBV7-2 and TRBJ2-7; maybe TRBD1 (6 bases). Germline loops: CDR1 SGHTA, CDR2 FQGNSA. CDR3 size: 13 residues. Trimming left V 2 bases short and J 5 bases short, with 10 bases between. The CDR3 protein is CASSLFQGNEQYF. In DNA form, the CDR3 reads TGTGCCAGCAGCTTATTTCAGGGGAACGAGCAGTACTTC.

The rearrangement links TRBV11-3 to TRBJ2-7; 7 positions match TRBD2. The CDR3 has 14 residues. After removal of 3 bases from V and 1 base from J, the junction contained 3 bases not matched to a gene. CDR1 and CDR2 (germline): SGHNT, YENEEA. The CDR3 DNA reads TGTGCCAGCAGCTTGGGGGGGAAATCCTACGAGCAGTACGTC. Translating it yields CASSLGGKSYEQYV.

The CDR3 DNA reads as TGTGCCAGCAGCTCGACGGGGAATGAGCAGTTCTTC. Translating gives CASSSTGNEQFF. The gene calls are TRBV7-2 and TRBJ2-1; weak D call: TRBD2 (5 bases). CDR1 and CDR2 (germline): SGHTA, FQGNSA. The CDR3 sequence is 12 residues long. V lost 4 bases and J lost 7, with 8 bases in between.

This rearrangement joins TRBV18 to TRBJ2-5, with D possibly matching TRBD1 (6 bases). The CDR3 is made up of 14 amino acids. The germline V gene has CDR1 KGHSH and CDR2 LQKENI. Trimming left V 0 bases short and J 5 bases short, with 10 bases between. The CDR3 DNA reads TGTGCCAGCTCACCACCAGGTACAGGGGAGACCCAGTACTTC. Translating it yields CASSPPGTGETQYF.

V is TRBV19 and J is TRBJ1-6; D call uncertain. Germline assignment: CDR1 LNHDA and CDR2 SQIVND (reference sequence). The V end lost 7 bases, the J end lost 1 base, and 20 bases lay between the germline ends. The CDR3 is 18 amino acids. The CDR3 nucleotides read TGTGCCAGTACCTCCGGAGGGAACAGTGGGTCCTATAATTCACCCCTCCACTTT. Amino acids: CASTSGGNSGSYNSPLHF.

J is TRBJ2-7 and V is TRBV6-1, with a weak D call TRBD2 (6 bases). V lost 4 bases, J lost 4 bases, and 11 bases lay in between. The CDR3 covers 13 residues. CDR1 is MNHNS and CDR2 is SASEGT in the germline V gene. The CDR3 sequence is CASSADYRYEQYV. As DNA, the CDR3 is TGTGCCAGCAGTGCGGACTATCGTTACGAGCAGTACGTC.

This chain uses TRBV12-5 with TRBJ1-1; tentative D call: TRBD1 (5 bases). V lost 7 bases and J 3 bases, leaving 21 bases between the germline ends. The length of the CDR3 is 16 residues. Germline V CDR1 and CDR2: LGHNT, FRNRAP. CDR3 region: CASALGTPIGDTEAFF. CDR3 nucleotides: TGTGCTAGTGCCCTGGGGACCCCAATTGGGGACACTGAAGCTTTCTTT.

The chain uses TRBV5-1 and TRBJ2-2; TRBD2 matches 8 bases. The CDR3 runs to 15 residues. Germline V CDR1 and CDR2: SGHRS, YFSETQ. The trim removed 7 bases at V and 5 bases at J, leaving 10 bases unmatched. The CDR3 region is CASGRAGDVTGELFF. For the CDR3, the DNA is TGCGCCAGCGGAAGAGCGGGAGATGTTACCGGGGAGCTGTTTTTT. Full variable domain (rest looked up from reference TRBV5-1 and TRBJ2-2): KAGVTQTPRYLIKTRGQQVTLSCSPISGHRSVSWYQQTPGQGLQFLFEYFSETQRNKGNFPGRFSGRQFSNSRSEMNVSTLELGDSALYLCASGRAGDVTGELFFGEGSRLTVL.

The gene calls are TRBV19 and TRBJ2-1; 9 bases align to TRBD1. Looked up from germline, CDR1 is LNHDA and CDR2 is SQIVND (reference sequence). V lost 5 bases to trimming and J lost 4 bases; unmatched junction nucleotides: 3. CDR3 length equals 14 residues. The CDR3 reads CASSYRGPYNEQFF. DNA of the CDR3: TGTGCCAGTAGTTACAGGGGGCCATACAATGAGCAGTTCTTC.

The chain carries TRBV7-6 and TRBJ2-7, with 7 bases aligning to TRBD2. CDR3 length equals 13 residues. Germline CDR1 is SGHVS and CDR2 is FNYEAQ. Trimming took 0 bases from V and 5 from J; bases not matched to a gene: 1. The DNA for the CDR3 is TGTGCCAGCAGCTTAGCAGCGGGGAACGAGCAGTACTTC. This sequence encodes CASSLAAGNEQYF. Combining the CDR3 with reference TRBV7-6 and TRBJ2-7 gives the whole variable domain GAGVSQSPRYKVTKRGQDVALRCDPISGHVSLYWYRQALGQGPEFLTYFNYEAQQDKSGLPNDRFSAERPEGSISTLTIQRTEQRDSAMYRCASSLAAGNEQYFGPGTRLTVT.

This clone was seen a few times. CDR3 protein: CASSFDTGAHYEQYV. The CDR3 bases are TGTGCCAGCAGCTTTGACACAGGGGCCCACTACGAGCAGTACGTC. The chain links TRBV11-1 to TRBJ2-7; 7 bases match TRBD1. CDR1 SGHAT and CDR2 FQDESV come from the germline V gene (reference sequence). The CDR3 totals 15 residues. The junction had 8 bases not matched to a gene; V was cut back by 3 bases and J by 3 bases.

In its sample, this clone was seen a few times. Different DNA sequences within this sample yield the same CDR3. This chain uses TRBV7-3 with TRBJ2-2; D is uncertain. This CDR3 contains 13 residues. V lost 4 bases, J lost 0 bases, and 3 bases lay in between. In germline, CDR1 is SGHTA, CDR2 FQGTGA. The CDR3 bases are TGTGCCAGCAGCTCGCCGAACACCGGGGAGCTGTTTTTT. Translation: CASSSPNTGELFF.

The rearrangement links TRBV11-3 to TRBJ2-1; 9 bases map to TRBD2. This CDR3 has 15 amino acids. Germline values: CDR1 SGHNT, CDR2 YENEEA. V lost 5 bases and J lost 6; bases outside the gene matches: 8. The CDR3 sequence is CASSLGGSGGNEQFF. Here the CDR3 DNA reads TGTGCCAGCAGCCTAGGTGGTAGCGGGGGCAATGAGCAGTTCTTC.

The rearrangement links TRBV14 to TRBJ1-1; 8 bases line up with TRBD1. V lost 0 bases, J lost 5 bases, and 11 bases stayed unmatched. This CDR3 contains 17 residues. Germline V gene data show CDR1 as SGHDN and CDR2 as FVKESK. The DNA for the CDR3 is TGTGCCAGCAGCCAAGATCTTTATGACAGGGGTAAGACTGAAGCTTTCTTT. Translating it yields CASSQDLYDRGKTEAFF.